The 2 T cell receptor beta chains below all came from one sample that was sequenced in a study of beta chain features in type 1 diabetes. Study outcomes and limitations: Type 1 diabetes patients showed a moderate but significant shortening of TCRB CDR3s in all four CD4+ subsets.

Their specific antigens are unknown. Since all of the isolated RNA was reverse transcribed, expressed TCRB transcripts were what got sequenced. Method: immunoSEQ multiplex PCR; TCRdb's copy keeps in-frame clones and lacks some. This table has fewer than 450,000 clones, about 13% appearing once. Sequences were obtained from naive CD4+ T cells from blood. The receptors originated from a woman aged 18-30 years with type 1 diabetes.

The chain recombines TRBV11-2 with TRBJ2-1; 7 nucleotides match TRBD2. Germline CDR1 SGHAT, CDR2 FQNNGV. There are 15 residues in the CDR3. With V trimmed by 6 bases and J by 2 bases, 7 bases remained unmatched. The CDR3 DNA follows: TGTGCCAGCAGTTTACTAGCGCGGCCCTACAATGAGCAGTTCTTC. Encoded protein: CASSLLARPYNEQFF.

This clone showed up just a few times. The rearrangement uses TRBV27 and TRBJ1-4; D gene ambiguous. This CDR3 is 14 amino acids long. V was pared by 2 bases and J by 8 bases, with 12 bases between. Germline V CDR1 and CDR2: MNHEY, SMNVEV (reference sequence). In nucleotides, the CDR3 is TGTGCCAGCAGTTTAACGCCGGGTGTCGAAAAACTGTTTTTT. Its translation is CASSLTPGVEKLFF.